What follows is one TCR beta chain and its context. Its antigen is currently unknown. These data belong to a study of CD8 T cells in ankylosing spondylitis. Findings and caveats of the study: In reactive arthritis synovial fluid and blood, some motif variants had been reported before. Blood from ankylosing spondylitis patients appeared to carry a characteristic eight-variant TCR beta motif. Clones linked to disease, bearing a CD8+ phenotype, were relatively rare in peripheral blood.

V was pared by 3 bases and J by 0 bases, with 15 bases of the junction left unmatched. Germline CDR1 SGHAT, CDR2 FQDESV (reference sequence). The CDR3 spans 19 residues. TCRdb re-analysed the 5' RACE reads in MiXCR, keeping a single row per CDR3 protein. The top ten hold under 20% of the sample, which has 700,000 or so distinct CDR3 sequences, 15% to 20% seen once. This clonotype was obtained from a male donor with ankylosing spondylitis. Sequenced input: blood, either unsorted or a sorted T cell fraction (not recorded which). V usage is TRBV11-1 and J usage is TRBJ1-1; 8 nucleotides align to TRBD1. The CDR3 DNA follows: TGTGCCAGCAGCTTTGATTCCGGAGGACAGGGAAAATTGAACACTGAAGCTTTCTTT. It is translated as CASSFDSGGQGKLNTEAFF.